A selection of T cell receptor beta chains follows, all from one sample in a study of spatial heterogeneity in lung cancer. TCRdb reprocessed the 5' RACE reads via MiXCR and lists one record per CDR3 protein. The sample has roughly 8,200 distinct CDR3 sequences, 7% to 10% seen once; the top ten hold 30%. The sequencing here drew on PBMCs, taken at surgery. The origin of the receptors is a female donor with early-stage non-small cell lung cancer. Each CDR3 is given with its conserved first and last residue. D genes are given only for firm matches. Rows may omit the clone size; those that give it use once, few, many or a size class.

13 TRBD2 TRBJ2-7 TRBV29-1 NA CSVLLAGPTEQYF TGCAGCGTTCTCCTAGCGGGGCCTACCGAGCAGTACTTC
11 NA TRBJ2-3 TRBV5-1 many CASQLQGSQYF TGCGCCAGCCAACTTCAGGGGTCGCAGTATTTT
18 TRBD2 TRBJ2-1 TRBV9 medium-sized CASSARAGYTLIYNEQFF TGTGCCAGCAGCGCGAGAGCGGGGTACACCCTGATCTACAATGAGCAGTTCTTC
13 NA TRBJ2-4 TRBV20-1 many CSARQGGENIQYF TGCAGTGCTAGACAAGGCGGGGAAAACATTCAGTACTTC
14 NA TRBJ2-5 TRBV29-1 NA CSVGRDQGGKTQYF TGCAGCGTTGGAAGGGACCAGGGAGGAAAGACCCAGTACTTC
13 NA TRBJ2-7 TRBV3-1 few CASSQGTTYEQYF TGTGCCAGCAGCCAAGGTACTACCTACGAGCAGTACTTC
12 NA TRBJ2-3 TRBV20-1 many CSAGPSTDTQYF TGCAGTGCGGGCCCTAGCACAGATACGCAGTATTTT
15 NA TRBJ2-4 TRBV6-2/TRBV6-3 few CASSYSGTQTNIQYF TGTGCCAGCAGTTACTCTGGGACACAGACAAACATTCAGTACTTC
13 TRBD2 TRBJ2-1 TRBV29-1 medium-sized CSVVRLAGNEQFF TGCAGCGTTGTGCGGCTAGCGGGTAATGAGCAGTTCTTC
17 TRBD2 TRBJ2-3 TRBV6-1 NA CASSEIPGTSERDTQYF TGTGCCAGCAGTGAAATACCAGGGACTAGCGAGCGAGATACGCAGTATTTT
15 TRBD2 TRBJ2-3 TRBV3-1 NA CASSQGGKRADTQYF TGTGCCAGCAGCCAGGGGGGGAAGAGAGCAGATACGCAGTATTTT
14 TRBD2 TRBJ2-7 TRBV18 many CASSSPGGGYEQYF TGTGCCAGCTCATCCCCTGGGGGGGGCTACGAGCAGTACTTC
15 TRBD1 TRBJ1-5 TRBV5-1 many CASSPGTGGDQPQHF TGCGCCAGCAGCCCGGGGACAGGGGGCGATCAGCCCCAGCATTTT
15 NA TRBJ2-7 TRBV20-1 NA CSATNSGQPGGEQYF TGCAGTGCCACGAACTCGGGACAGCCAGGAGGGGAGCAGTACTTC
16 TRBD2 TRBJ2-3 TRBV5-1 NA CASSLGLAGDWGTQYF TGCGCCAGCAGCTTGGGACTAGCGGGAGATTGGGGTACGCAGTATTTT
15 TRBD2 TRBJ2-1 TRBV28 medium-sized CASKRFSGITGEQFF TGTGCCAGCAAGAGATTTAGCGGGATCACGGGTGAGCAGTTCTTC
12 NA TRBJ2-2 TRBV11-3 many CASSSSTGELFF TGTGCCAGCAGCTCCTCCACCGGGGAGCTGTTTTTT
13 TRBD1 TRBJ1-2 TRBV20-1 many CSADGQESHGYTF TGCAGTGCGGACGGACAGGAGAGCCATGGCTACACCTTC
15 TRBD1 TRBJ2-7 TRBV12-3/TRBV12-4 medium-sized CASSLSWGQGYEQYF TGTGCCAGCAGTTTATCCTGGGGACAGGGCTACGAGCAGTACTTC
13 NA TRBJ2-7 TRBV7-8 many CASSPDRQYEQYF TGTGCCAGCAGCCCCGACAGGCAATACGAGCAGTACTTC
13 TRBD2 TRBJ2-7 TRBV18 many CASSPGLANEQYF TGTGCCAGCTCACCGGGACTAGCGAACGAGCAGTACTTC
13 NA TRBJ1-1 TRBV25-1 many CASSAGSATEAFF TGTGCCAGCAGTGCAGGGTCTGCGACTGAAGCTTTCTTT
13 TRBD1 TRBJ1-6 TRBV9 NA CASRTGVDSPLHF TGTGCCAGCAGGACAGGGGTCGATTCACCCCTCCACTTT
21 TRBD2 TRBJ2-5 TRBV10-3 many CAISESQPPTGTSGSRGTQYF TGTGCCATCAGTGAGTCGCAACCGCCCACCGGGACTAGCGGGAGCCGGGGGACCCAGTACTTC
12 NA TRBJ2-5 TRBV19 medium-sized CASRSRAETQYF TGTGCCAGTAGATCCCGGGCAGAGACCCAGTACTTC
16 NA TRBJ2-1 TRBV7-2 NA CASSLATSLLYNEQFF TGTGCCAGCAGCTTAGCAACTAGCCTATTGTACAATGAGCAGTTCTTC
18 NA TRBJ1-4 TRBV19 many CASSMILDGSATNEKLFF TGTGCCAGTAGTATGATCCTGGACGGCTCTGCAACTAATGAAAAACTGTTTTTT
12 NA TRBJ1-1 TRBV10-3 medium-sized CAISSGPTEAFF TGTGCCATCAGCTCAGGGCCCACTGAAGCTTTCTTT
14 NA TRBJ2-7 TRBV7-8 many CASSLPGEVYEQYF TGTGCCAGCAGCTTGCCGGGAGAGGTTTACGAGCAGTACTTC
13 NA TRBJ2-7 TRBV5-1 NA CASSIFSGDEQYF TGCGCCAGCAGCATTTTCTCCGGGGACGAGCAGTACTTC
14 TRBD1 TRBJ2-2 TRBV6-4 medium-sized CASSPQGASGELFF TGTGCCAGCAGCCCCCAGGGGGCATCCGGGGAGCTGTTTTTT
15 TRBD1 TRBJ2-7 TRBV6-5 few CASSYSMDRGFPPYF TGTGCCAGCAGTTACTCGATGGACAGGGGGTTCCCGCCGTACTTC
11 NA TRBJ2-3 TRBV11-2 many CASSHTDTQYF TGTGCCAGCAGCCACACAGATACGCAGTATTTT
17 TRBD1 TRBJ1-5 TRBV23-1 many CASSQSGPDRVDQPQHF TGCGCCAGCAGTCAATCGGGCCCGGACAGGGTAGATCAGCCCCAGCATTTT
17 TRBD1 TRBJ1-5 TRBV28 many CASSPTGGSYSNQPQHF TGTGCCAGCAGTCCCACAGGGGGCTCCTATAGCAATCAGCCCCAGCATTTT
11 NA TRBJ2-4 TRBV27 NA CASQGKNIQYF TGTGCCAGCCAGGGGAAAAACATTCAGTACTTC
17 TRBD1 TRBJ2-7 TRBV7-2 many CASSPVRGTDLSYEQYF TGTGCCAGCAGCCCAGTCAGGGGGACAGATCTTTCCTACGAGCAGTACTTC
13 NA TRBJ1-3 TRBV5-1 many CASSPESGNTIYF TGCGCCAGCAGCCCGGAGAGCGGAAACACCATATATTTT
16 NA TRBJ2-3 TRBV11-2 medium-sized CASSPLSSTFTDTQYF TGTGCCAGCAGCCCCCTGAGCTCAACCTTCACAGATACGCAGTATTTT
13 TRBD2 TRBJ2-7 TRBV5-5 few CASLLAGAYEQYF TGTGCCAGCCTACTAGCGGGAGCCTACGAGCAGTACTTC
15 TRBD2 TRBJ2-5 TRBV9 medium-sized CASSAGTSGGETQYF TGTGCCAGCAGCGCTGGGACTAGCGGGGGTGAGACCCAGTACTTC
14 TRBD2 TRBJ2-7 TRBV27 medium-sized CASRMTTSGYEQYF TGTGCCAGCAGGATGACGACTAGCGGTTACGAGCAGTACTTC
14 TRBD1 TRBJ2-7 TRBV12-3/TRBV12-4 many CASSFGQGSYEQYF TGTGCCAGCAGTTTTGGACAGGGCTCCTACGAGCAGTACTTC
15 TRBD1 TRBJ2-4 TRBV7-9 many CASSITGTDKNIQYF TGTGCCAGCAGCATAACCGGGACAGACAAAAACATTCAGTACTTC
13 TRBD1 TRBJ2-3 TRBV10-3 medium-sized CATGTGIGDTQYF TGTGCCACCGGGACAGGGATTGGAGATACGCAGTATTTT
11 NA TRBJ2-1 TRBV11-2 medium-sized CASSLFNEQFF TGTGCCAGCAGCTTATTCAATGAGCAGTTCTTC
15 NA TRBJ2-2 TRBV9 NA CASSVEGHNTGELFF TGTGCCAGCAGCGTAGAGGGACACAACACCGGGGAGCTGTTTTTT
13 NA TRBJ1-5 TRBV5-1 many CASSDTPDQPQHF TGCGCCAGCAGTGACACCCCTGATCAGCCCCAGCATTTT
13 NA TRBJ1-2 TRBV28 many CASSLGGNYGYTF TGTGCCAGCAGTTTAGGTGGGAACTATGGCTACACCTTC
15 TRBD2 TRBJ2-1 TRBV7-3 medium-sized CASSLGLASYNEQFF TGTGCCAGCAGCTTAGGACTAGCCTCCTACAATGAGCAGTTCTTC
15 TRBD1 TRBJ2-3 TRBV6-5 many CASSVDRGRDDTQYF TGTGCCAGCAGTGTGGACAGGGGGCGCGACGATACGCAGTATTTT
15 NA TRBJ2-5 TRBV7-2 NA CASSSSGLYQETQYF TGTGCCAGCAGCTCCTCGGGCCTGTACCAAGAGACCCAGTACTTC
16 NA TRBJ1-3 TRBV18 many CASSSSREFSGNTIYF TGTGCCAGCTCCTCATCACGGGAGTTCTCTGGAAACACCATATATTTT